The following is a T cell receptor beta chain sequence with its context. As originally analysed: How many nucleated cells were present was estimated from reference gene primer amplification. Repertoires were generated with immunoSEQ multiplex PCR, while TCRdb's copy carries only in-frame clones and drops some. That table is the source of V, J and clone size, and D and trimming were worked out from the DNA. The data contain some 200,000 clones, approximately 84% of them singletons. The record originates from a study of blood T cell repertoires in COVID-19. Across the study: Whether acute or convalescent, the COVID-19 samples came from the United States, Italy and Spain. Nucleic acid was either cDNA or gDNA, and it came from T cells, B-cell-depleted T cells, or PBMCs.

Trimming at V came to 0 bases and at J to 5 bases, leaving 11 bases not matched to a gene. CDR3 length: 17 residues. Germline V CDR1 and CDR2: SEHNR, FQNEAQ (reference sequence). The clonotype comes from a woman aged 80 or older with COVID-19, enrolled during active disease. This chain links TRBV7-9 with TRBJ2-3; 7 bases are a match to TRBD2. Sequenced material: peripheral blood. CDR3 amino acids: CASSLAPTGGPLDTQYF. The CDR3 DNA follows: TGTGCCAGCAGCTTAGCGCCGACGGGAGGCCCGCTAGATACGCAGTATTTT.